This T cell receptor beta chain stems from a study of blood T cell repertoires in COVID-19 (dated by TCRdb to the early 2020s). In the study overall: The collaborator samples originated in the United States, Italy and Spain and spanned the acute and convalescent phases of COVID-19. Samples came from the ongoing ImmuneRACE study (first 160 participants) plus 1,254 subjects from 6 global collaborators. Deeply sampled blood TCRbeta repertoires from subjects exposed to, actively infected with, or recovered from COVID-19 were included in the dataset. The sample metadata nearly always contained a de-identified subject ID, COVID-19 status, age in years and sex. Where available, HLA class I and class II types were obtained from metadata supplied by the sample provider rather than from assay-based typing. The material from the prospective study consisted of cDNA or gDNA derived from T cells, B-cell-depleted T cells, or PBMCs. The repertoires were made available in a free public database intended to serve as a resource for research on the immune response to SARS-CoV-2. Study-wide findings and limitations: Clinical and demographic metadata were provided uncurated, with the amount varying by source and participant.

About this clone itself: Which antigen it targets is not known. The input lacks base qualities; no much larger clone sits a single base away.

Participants in the prospective study were enrolled through a virtual design, were aged roughly 18 to 100 years, and lived in approximately 24 United States geographic areas. Cohort assignment in the prospective study relied on participant-reported clinical history from a screening survey and a study questionnaire. Recovered participants in ImmuneRACE Cohort 3 were defined as having two consecutive negative NP/OP PCR tests, clearance from a healthcare professional, or resolution of symptoms. Each participant in the prospective study had whole blood, serum and a nasopharyngeal or oropharyngeal swab collected by mobile phlebotomists. Prospective study participants could optionally give additional blood draws and questionnaires over a roughly two-month period. Blood samples from the prospective study were shipped frozen or at room temperature prior to DNA extraction. The germline V gene sets CDR1 to SQVTM and CDR2 to ANQGSEA. The CDR3 spans 14 residues, from the cysteine through the phenylalanine. Of the read, only the CDR3 DNA is kept; its 42 bases are in frame from base 1. V is pruned by 3 bases and J by 5 bases, leaving 9 bases of the junction without a gene match.

The immunoSEQ Assay, a bias-controlled multiplex PCR, was used to amplify TCRbeta CDR3 regions from genomic DNA. As for how the authors treated the data: The number of nucleated cells in each sample was estimated by amplification of reference gene primers within the assay. To quantify the absolute abundance of each unique TCRbeta CDR3 rearrangement, sequence reads were collapsed and filtered. For each sample, productive Simpson clonality was calculated as the square root of Simpson's diversity index over productive rearrangements. TCRdb provides this immuneACCESS table in a form limited to in-frame rearrangements. Some clones are lacking; in checked studies, under half of them reflect an unresolved V gene, and why the rest are absent is not known. V and J calls and clone size are given by that table; D and trimming were obtained from the DNA. Across this sample there are under 200,000 clones, with 82% seen only once. The ten largest account for about a sixth of the sample.

The rearranged segments are TRBV29-1 and TRBJ2-7, with TRBD2 identical over 8 junction bases. The clonotype originates from a man aged 60 to 75 who had recovered from COVID-19. Sequenced: PBMCs or T cells enriched from blood (not recorded which). The CDR3 here reads CSVDTTGGPHEQYF. The DNA is TGCAGCGTTGACACGACGGGAGGGCCCCACGAGCAGTACTTC.